This T cell receptor beta chain was obtained from a study of T cells in Graves' hyperthyroidism and ophthalmopathy. Study background: Peripheral blood was taken when the disease was first diagnosed, before any treatment began. Study results and limitations: In simple terms, a model built on 13 V-J features told ophthalmopathy apart from stable hyperthyroidism.

The diagnostic basis comprised clinical symptoms, serum thyroxine and TRAb, thyroid ultrasound and orbital computed tomography. The authors took PBMCs from roughly 9.3 ml fresh peripheral blood. The CDR3 runs to 14 residues. Per the germline V gene, CDR1 is SNHLY and CDR2 is FYNNEI. V was pared by 8 bases and J by 5 bases, with 3 bases of the junction left unmatched. There were TCR beta CDR3 regions amplified from RNA transcripts. The TCR CDR3 was amplified in a first-round RT-PCR using the HTBI primer set. TCRdb independently ran MiXCR on the multiplex PCR reads; one entry per CDR3 protein. The sample yields 340,000 or so distinct CDR3 sequences, about 20% seen once. This clonotype was seen ten or more times. Antigen unknown.

The sequence came from a woman in her fifties or sixties with Graves' hyperthyroidism. The chain carries TRBV2 and TRBJ2-3; 14 nucleotides agree with TRBD2. The sequenced sample consisted of blood. CDR3 DNA sequence: TGTGCCAGCCGACTAGCGGGGGGGATAGATACGCAGTATTTT. Translated, it gives CASRLAGGIDTQYF.